This T cell receptor (beta chain) was captured in a study of blood T cell repertoires in COVID-19. Study-wide context: From the United States, Italy and Spain came samples of acute and convalescent COVID-19.

This CDR3 region has 16 residues. CDR1 and CDR2 (germline): LNHDA, SQIVND (reference sequence). The ends were cut back, 6 bases at V and 0 bases at J, with 17 bases in the middle. As processed by the authors: The assay estimated nucleated cells by amplifying reference gene primers. Profiling relied on immunoSEQ multiplex PCR, and the TCRdb table lists in-frame clones only, not all of them. That table is the source of V, J and clone size, and D and trimming were worked out from the DNA. Among about 290,000 clones, about nine tenths were seen once, and the ten largest hold less than 2%. Assignment of participants to cohorts was predicated upon participant-reported clinical history. Either two negative PCRs, clearance, or symptom resolution qualified Cohort 3 donors as recovered.

This TCR was recovered from a woman in her forties who had recovered from COVID-19. The sequencing sample was made of PBMCs or T cells enriched from blood (not recorded which). This rearrangement joins TRBV19 to TRBJ1-1; D unresolved. The CDR3 nucleotides are TGTGCCAGTAGGAAAACTAACCAGATTATGAACACTGAAGCTTTCTTT. Its translation: CASRKTNQIMNTEAFF.